The clone carrying this T cell receptor beta chain appeared a few times. Its antigen remains unknown. This entry comes from a study of cytomegalovirus exposure and HLA in healthy donors. The ends were cut back, 0 bases at V and 9 bases at J, with 6 bases in the middle. This CDR3 region has 12 residues. The germline V gene encodes CDR1 SGHNT and CDR2 YENEEA. The PCR used 60 Vbeta and 13 Jbeta primers. Generated by immunoSEQ multiplex PCR, the TCRdb table keeps only in-frame clones and is missing some. The table has fewer than 150,000 clones, roughly 79% seen once. Broader study findings: The authors assumed roughly uniform sequencing depth across donors for presence/absence analyses.

This chain connects TRBV11-3 to TRBJ2-1; D not resolved. Sequenced: PBMCs. The clonotype comes from a man under 40 in good health and CMV-seronegative. The CDR3 region has the DNA TGTGCCAGCAGCTTAGATCTAGGTGAGCAGTTCTTC. Protein sequence: CASSLDLGEQFF.